The rows below give T cell receptor beta chains drawn from one sample of a study of human T cells and chemical hapten exposure. Each CDR3 protein gets one entry after TCRdb re-called the RACE reads with MiXCR. The repertoire holds about 120,000 distinct CDR3 sequences, with around 15% as singletons. The sequences come from whole blood, collected in connection with sensitization to the hapten diphenylcyclopropenone (DPC). Every receptor here comes from a man between 18 and 35 years old with alopecia areata. Some clones in this sample may be carry-over from other donors' samples. The CDR3 runs from the conserved cysteine through the conserved F or W. Each record gives: J gene, clone size, D gene, V gene, CDR3 protein, CDR3 DNA. A D gene is named only where the DNA matches it firmly. The size field is filled for only some rows; it gives once, few, many or a size class.

TRBJ2-5,few,-,TRBV7-9,CASSLDAKETQYF,TGTGCCAGCAGCTTAGACGCTAAAGAGACCCAGTACTTC
TRBJ2-3,-,TRBD2,TRBV29-1,CSVERLAGESTQYF,TGCAGCGTTGAAAGACTAGCGGGGGAGAGTACGCAGTATTTT
TRBJ2-1,-,TRBD1,TRBV11-2,CASSLGQGWREQFF,TGTGCCAGCAGCTTAGGACAGGGGTGGCGTGAGCAGTTCTTC
TRBJ2-3,few,TRBD1,TRBV4-3,CASSLQGAAKPSDTQYF,TGCGCCAGCAGCCTTCAGGGGGCGGCAAAACCGTCAGATACGCAGTATTTT
TRBJ2-5,few,TRBD2,TRBV7-3,CASSLTPSGGQETQYF,TGTGCCAGCAGCTTAACCCCTAGCGGGGGCCAAGAGACCCAGTACTTC
TRBJ1-6,many,-,TRBV7-9,CASSLDSYNSPLHF,TGTGCCAGCAGCTTAGACTCCTATAATTCACCCCTCCACTTT
TRBJ2-2,many,TRBD1,TRBV28,CASSFDRGLLTGELFF,TGTGCCAGCAGTTTTGACAGGGGGCTTTTGACCGGGGAGCTGTTTTTT
TRBJ2-7,-,-,TRBV29-1,CSVRRGEQYF,TGCAGCGTTCGCAGGGGCGAGCAGTACTTC
TRBJ2-3,-,-,TRBV5-8,CASSFRLPGLTDTQYF,TGTGCCAGCAGCTTTAGACTGCCCGGTTTAACAGATACGCAGTATTTT
TRBJ1-1,-,-,TRBV18,CASSPTSLTEAFF,TGTGCCAGCTCACCCACGTCATTAACTGAAGCTTTCTTT
TRBJ1-6,few,-,TRBV20-1,CSALPDLASPLHF,TGCAGTGCTCTTCCCGATTTGGCTTCACCCCTCCACTTT
TRBJ2-1,many,-,TRBV6-2/TRBV6-3,CASREGNEQFF,TGTGCCAGCAGGGAGGGGAATGAGCAGTTCTTC
TRBJ1-4,few,-,TRBV20-1,CSARKQGNEKLFF,TGCAGTGCTAGAAAGCAGGGCAATGAAAAACTGTTTTTT
TRBJ1-2,-,-,TRBV11-2,CASSLGGSGYTF,TGTGCCAGCAGCTTAGGCGGCTCCGGCTACACCTTC
TRBJ1-6,-,-,TRBV6-2/TRBV6-3,CASSQRELGSPLHF,TGTGCCAGCAGTCAACGGGAGCTAGGATCACCCCTCCACTTT
TRBJ2-5,once,-,TRBV2,CASRTQETQYF,TGTGCCAGCAGAACGCAAGAGACCCAGTACTTC
TRBJ1-4,-,-,TRBV12-3/TRBV12-4,CASSFVGTNEKLFF,TGTGCCAGCAGTTTTGTCGGAACTAATGAAAAACTGTTTTTT
TRBJ2-1,many,TRBD2,TRBV11-2,CASSLGGTSGYNEQFF,TGTGCCAGCAGCTTAGGAGGGACTAGCGGTTACAATGAGCAGTTCTTC
TRBJ1-5,-,-,TRBV28,CASSLVQASNQPQHF,TGTGCCAGCAGTTTAGTACAGGCAAGCAATCAGCCCCAGCATTTT
TRBJ2-7,-,TRBD1,TRBV29-1,CSANLPDRALEQYF,TGCAGCGCCAACCTCCCGGACAGGGCACTCGAGCAGTACTTC
TRBJ1-1,-,-,TRBV7-9,CASSPPTSKEAFF,TGTGCCAGCAGCCCCCCAACGTCGAAAGAAGCTTTCTTT
TRBJ2-7,few,TRBD2,TRBV11-2,CASSEGLADSYEQYF,TGTGCCAGCAGCGAGGGACTAGCGGACTCCTACGAGCAGTACTTC
TRBJ2-1,-,-,TRBV4-2,CASSQDLRGVYNEQFF,TGTGCCAGCAGCCAAGATCTGCGCGGGGTTTACAATGAGCAGTTCTTC
TRBJ2-1,-,TRBD1,TRBV27,CASSVRDRLGNEQFF,TGTGCCAGCTCCGTGAGGGACAGGTTGGGCAATGAGCAGTTCTTC
TRBJ1-2,many,-,TRBV29-1,CSDFSVSSYGYTF,TGCAGCGACTTTTCAGTTAGCTCCTATGGCTACACCTTC
TRBJ1-4,few,TRBD1,TRBV18,CASSLMAGQTNEKLFF,TGTGCCAGCTCACTCATGGCGGGACAGACGAATGAAAAACTGTTTTTT
TRBJ2-3,few,-,TRBV10-1,CASSNALVDTQYF,TGCGCCAGCAGCAACGCACTAGTAGATACGCAGTATTTT
TRBJ2-3,few,TRBD1,TRBV7-9,CASSLWDRVTDTQYF,TGTGCCAGCAGCTTATGGGACAGGGTCACAGATACGCAGTATTTT
TRBJ2-1,many,-,TRBV11-2,CASSLGPGSGDEQFF,TGTGCCAGCAGCTTAGGACCAGGCTCAGGGGATGAGCAGTTCTTC
TRBJ2-7,-,TRBD1,TRBV27,CASSRTGVYEQYF,TGTGCCAGCAGCAGAACAGGGGTCTACGAGCAGTACTTC
TRBJ1-1,many,-,TRBV4-1,CASSYASVLNTEAFF,TGCGCCAGCAGCTACGCATCTGTACTGAACACTGAAGCTTTCTTT
TRBJ2-5,once,-,TRBV7-9,CASSRYQGQETQYF,TGTGCCAGCAGCCGATACCAAGGACAAGAGACCCAGTACTTC
TRBJ2-1,-,TRBD2,TRBV6-1,CASSELAGSYNEQFF,TGTGCCAGCAGTGAACTAGCGGGCTCCTACAATGAGCAGTTCTTC
TRBJ1-1,many,TRBD1,TRBV5-1,CASSPSQGATVTEAFF,TGCGCCAGCAGCCCCAGCCAGGGGGCGACGGTCACTGAAGCTTTCTTT
TRBJ2-3,many,TRBD2,TRBV11-3,CASSPGGADTQYF,TGTGCCAGCAGCCCGGGGGGGGCAGATACGCAGTATTTT
TRBJ2-1,many,TRBD1,TRBV9,CASSVDTGVSGNEQFF,TGTGCCAGCAGCGTCGACACAGGGGTATCGGGAAATGAGCAGTTCTTC
TRBJ2-3,-,-,TRBV20-1,CSARAGLPDTQYF,TGCAGTGCTAGGGCGGGACTCCCAGATACGCAGTATTTT
TRBJ2-7,many,-,TRBV29-1,CSVRDGTYEQYF,TGCAGCGTCCGGGACGGTACCTACGAGCAGTACTTC
TRBJ2-2,many,TRBD1,TRBV9,CASSPPGQTNTGELFF,TGTGCCAGCAGCCCCCCGGGACAGACAAACACCGGGGAGCTGTTTTTT
TRBJ2-7,-,TRBD1,TRBV20-1,CSAKTGDKHYEQYF,TGCAGTGCTAAAACAGGGGATAAGCACTACGAGCAGTACTTC
TRBJ1-2,few,TRBD1,TRBV12-3/TRBV12-4,CASSLVPGGKRGYTF,TGTGCCAGCAGTTTAGTACCAGGGGGCAAACGGGGCTACACCTTC
TRBJ2-2,few,-,TRBV12-3/TRBV12-4,CASSLAQGWTGELFF,TGTGCCAGCAGTTTAGCACAGGGATGGACCGGGGAGCTGTTTTTT
TRBJ1-1,-,-,TRBV29-1,CSVTGGPTEAFF,TGCAGCGTAACTGGGGGCCCCACTGAAGCTTTCTTT